This T cell receptor (beta chain) was recovered during a study of control samples from healthy donors and cancer patients. Germline loops: CDR1 SGHKS, CDR2 YYEKEE (reference sequence). CDR3 length equals 15 residues. Unmatched junction bases numbered 7, after V lost 3 bases and J lost 3 bases. Repertoires were generated with immunoSEQ multiplex PCR, while TCRdb's copy carries only in-frame clones and drops some. The sample has approximately 100,000 clones; roughly 92% are singletons. The sample comprised blood. The V and J genes are TRBV5-5 and TRBJ2-7; TRBD1 matches 9 bases. This clonotype originated in a human donor in good health. The donor label of this sample is uncertain. This CDR3 is CASSYAGTGFYEQYF. In nucleotides, the CDR3 is TGTGCCAGCAGCTACGCCGGGACAGGGTTCTACGAGCAGTACTTC.